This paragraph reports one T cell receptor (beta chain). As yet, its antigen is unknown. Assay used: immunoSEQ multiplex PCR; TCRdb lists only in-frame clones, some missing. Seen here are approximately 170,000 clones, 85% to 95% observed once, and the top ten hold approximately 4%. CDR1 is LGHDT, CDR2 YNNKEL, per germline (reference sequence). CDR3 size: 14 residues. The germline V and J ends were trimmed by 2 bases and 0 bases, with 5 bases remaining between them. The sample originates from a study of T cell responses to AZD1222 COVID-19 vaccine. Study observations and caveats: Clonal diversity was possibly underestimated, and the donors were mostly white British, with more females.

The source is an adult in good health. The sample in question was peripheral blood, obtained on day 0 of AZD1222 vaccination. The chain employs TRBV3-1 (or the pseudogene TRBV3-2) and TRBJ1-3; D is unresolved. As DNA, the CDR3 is TGTGCCAGCAGCCAAACTTACTCTGGAAACACCATATATTTT. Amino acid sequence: CASSQTYSGNTIYF.